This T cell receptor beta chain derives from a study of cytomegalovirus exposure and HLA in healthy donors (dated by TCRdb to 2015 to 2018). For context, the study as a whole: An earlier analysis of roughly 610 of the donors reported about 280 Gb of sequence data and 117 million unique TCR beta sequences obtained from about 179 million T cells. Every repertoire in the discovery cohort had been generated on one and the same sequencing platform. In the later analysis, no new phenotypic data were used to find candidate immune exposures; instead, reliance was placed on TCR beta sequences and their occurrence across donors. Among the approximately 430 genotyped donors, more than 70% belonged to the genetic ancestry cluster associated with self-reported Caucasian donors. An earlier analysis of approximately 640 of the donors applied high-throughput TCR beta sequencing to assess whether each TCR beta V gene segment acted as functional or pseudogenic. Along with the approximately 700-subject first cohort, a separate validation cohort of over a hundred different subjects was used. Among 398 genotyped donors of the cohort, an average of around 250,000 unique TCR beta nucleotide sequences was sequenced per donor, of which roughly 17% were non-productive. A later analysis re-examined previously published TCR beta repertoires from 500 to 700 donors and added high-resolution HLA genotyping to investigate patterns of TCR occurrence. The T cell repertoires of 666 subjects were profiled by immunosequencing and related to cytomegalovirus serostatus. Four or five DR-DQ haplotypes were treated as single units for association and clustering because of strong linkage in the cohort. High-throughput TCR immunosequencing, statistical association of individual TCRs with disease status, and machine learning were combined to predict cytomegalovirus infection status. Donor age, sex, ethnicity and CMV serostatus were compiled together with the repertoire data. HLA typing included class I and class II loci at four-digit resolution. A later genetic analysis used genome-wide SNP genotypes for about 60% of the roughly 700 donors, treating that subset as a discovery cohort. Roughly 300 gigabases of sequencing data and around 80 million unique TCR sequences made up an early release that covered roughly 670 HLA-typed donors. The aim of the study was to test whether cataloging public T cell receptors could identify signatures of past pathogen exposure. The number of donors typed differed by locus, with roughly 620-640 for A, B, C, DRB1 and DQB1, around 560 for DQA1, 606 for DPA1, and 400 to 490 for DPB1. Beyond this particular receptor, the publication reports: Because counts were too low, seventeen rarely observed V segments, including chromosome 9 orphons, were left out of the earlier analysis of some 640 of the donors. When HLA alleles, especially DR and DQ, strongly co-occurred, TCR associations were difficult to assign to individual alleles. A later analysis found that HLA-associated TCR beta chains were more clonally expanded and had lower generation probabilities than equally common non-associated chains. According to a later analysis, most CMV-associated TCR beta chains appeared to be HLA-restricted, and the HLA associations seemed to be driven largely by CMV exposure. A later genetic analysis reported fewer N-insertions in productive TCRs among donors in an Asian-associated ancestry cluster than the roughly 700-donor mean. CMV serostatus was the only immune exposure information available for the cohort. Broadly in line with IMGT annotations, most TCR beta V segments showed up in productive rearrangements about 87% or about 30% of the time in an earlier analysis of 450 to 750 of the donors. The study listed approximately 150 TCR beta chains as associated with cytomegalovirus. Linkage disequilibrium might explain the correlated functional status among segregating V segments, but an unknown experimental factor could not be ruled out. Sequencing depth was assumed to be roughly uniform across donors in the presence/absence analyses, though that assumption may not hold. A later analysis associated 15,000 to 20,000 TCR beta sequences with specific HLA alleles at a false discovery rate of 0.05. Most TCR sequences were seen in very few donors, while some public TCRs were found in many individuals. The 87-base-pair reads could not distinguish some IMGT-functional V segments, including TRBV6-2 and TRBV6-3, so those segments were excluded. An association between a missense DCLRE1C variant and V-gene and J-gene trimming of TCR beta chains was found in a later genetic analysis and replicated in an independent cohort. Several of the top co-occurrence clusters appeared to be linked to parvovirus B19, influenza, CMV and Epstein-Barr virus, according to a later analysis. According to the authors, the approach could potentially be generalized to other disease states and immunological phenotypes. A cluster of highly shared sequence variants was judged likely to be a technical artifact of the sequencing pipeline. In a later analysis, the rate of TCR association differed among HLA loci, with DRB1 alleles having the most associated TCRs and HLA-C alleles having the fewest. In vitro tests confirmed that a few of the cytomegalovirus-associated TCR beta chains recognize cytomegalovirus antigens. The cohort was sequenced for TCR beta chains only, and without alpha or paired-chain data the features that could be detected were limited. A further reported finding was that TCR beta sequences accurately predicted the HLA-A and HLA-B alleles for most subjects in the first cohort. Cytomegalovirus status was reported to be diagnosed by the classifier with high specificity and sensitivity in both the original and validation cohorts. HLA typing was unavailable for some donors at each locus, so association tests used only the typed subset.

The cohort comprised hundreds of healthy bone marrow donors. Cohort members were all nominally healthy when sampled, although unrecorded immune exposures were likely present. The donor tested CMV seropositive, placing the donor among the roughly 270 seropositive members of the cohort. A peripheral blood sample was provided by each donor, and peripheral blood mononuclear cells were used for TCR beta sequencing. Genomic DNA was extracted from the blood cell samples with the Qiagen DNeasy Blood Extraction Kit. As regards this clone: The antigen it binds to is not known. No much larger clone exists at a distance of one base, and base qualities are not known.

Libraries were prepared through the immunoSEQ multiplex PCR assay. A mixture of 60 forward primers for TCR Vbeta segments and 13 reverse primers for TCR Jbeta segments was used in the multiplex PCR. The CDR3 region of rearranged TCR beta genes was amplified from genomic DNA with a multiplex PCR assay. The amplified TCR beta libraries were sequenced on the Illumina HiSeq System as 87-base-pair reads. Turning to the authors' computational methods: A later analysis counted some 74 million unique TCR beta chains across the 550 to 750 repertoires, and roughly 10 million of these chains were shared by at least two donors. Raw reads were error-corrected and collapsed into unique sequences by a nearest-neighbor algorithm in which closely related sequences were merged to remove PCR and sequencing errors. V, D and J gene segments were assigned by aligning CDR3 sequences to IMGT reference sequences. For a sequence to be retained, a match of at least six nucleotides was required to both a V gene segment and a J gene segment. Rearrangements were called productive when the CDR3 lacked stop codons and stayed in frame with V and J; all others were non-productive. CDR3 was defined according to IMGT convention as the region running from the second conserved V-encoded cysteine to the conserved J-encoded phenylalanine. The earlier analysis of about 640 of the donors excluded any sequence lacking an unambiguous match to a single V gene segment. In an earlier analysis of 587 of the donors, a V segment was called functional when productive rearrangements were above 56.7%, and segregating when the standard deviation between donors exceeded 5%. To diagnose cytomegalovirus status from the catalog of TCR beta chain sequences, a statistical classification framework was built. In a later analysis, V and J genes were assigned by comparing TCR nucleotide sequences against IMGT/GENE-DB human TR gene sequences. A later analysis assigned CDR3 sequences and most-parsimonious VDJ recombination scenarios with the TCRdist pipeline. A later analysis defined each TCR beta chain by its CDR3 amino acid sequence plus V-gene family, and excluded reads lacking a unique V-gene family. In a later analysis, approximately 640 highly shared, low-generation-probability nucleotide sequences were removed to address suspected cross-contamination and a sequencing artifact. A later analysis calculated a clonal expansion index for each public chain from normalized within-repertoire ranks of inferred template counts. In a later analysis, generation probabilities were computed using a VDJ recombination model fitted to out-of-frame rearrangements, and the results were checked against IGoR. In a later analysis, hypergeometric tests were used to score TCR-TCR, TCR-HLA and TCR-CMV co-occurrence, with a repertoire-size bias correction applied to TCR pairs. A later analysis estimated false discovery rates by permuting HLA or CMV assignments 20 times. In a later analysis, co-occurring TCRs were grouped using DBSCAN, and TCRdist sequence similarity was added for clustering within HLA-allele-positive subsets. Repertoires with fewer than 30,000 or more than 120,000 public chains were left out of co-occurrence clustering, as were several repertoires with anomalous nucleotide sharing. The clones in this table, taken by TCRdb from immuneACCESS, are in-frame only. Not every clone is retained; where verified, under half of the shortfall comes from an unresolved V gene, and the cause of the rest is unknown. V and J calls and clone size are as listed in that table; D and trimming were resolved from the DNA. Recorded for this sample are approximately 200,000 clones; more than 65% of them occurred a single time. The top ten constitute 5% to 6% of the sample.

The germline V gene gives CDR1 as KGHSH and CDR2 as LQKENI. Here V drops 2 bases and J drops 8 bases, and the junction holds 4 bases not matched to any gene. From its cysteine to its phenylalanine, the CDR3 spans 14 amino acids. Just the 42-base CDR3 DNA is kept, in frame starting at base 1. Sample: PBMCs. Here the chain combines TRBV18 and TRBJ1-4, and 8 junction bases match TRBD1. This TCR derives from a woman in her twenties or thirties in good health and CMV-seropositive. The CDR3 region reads CASSPTTGAEKLFF. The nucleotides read TGTGCCAGCTCACCAACGACAGGGGCGGAAAAACTGTTTTTT.